This TCR beta chain was captured in a study of CD8 T cells in cerebrospinal fluid in Alzheimer's disease. Whole-study findings and limits: No causal link between EBV and Alzheimer's follows from EBV-specific cerebrospinal fluid TCRs, authors warned. Healthy subjects less often had a clone of at least 3% than Alzheimer's patients. The largest CSF clone was proportionally bigger in mild cognitive impairment or Alzheimer's disease than controls.

CSF cells underwent 10X single-cell V(D)J and 5' gene-expression profiling. Following a re-call of the 10x single-cell sequencing reads, TCRdb has one entry per CDR3 protein and lacks DNA. The clone table shows over a thousand distinct CDR3 sequences, with the ten largest holding 9.6%. This clonotype is classed as large by frequency. Its antigen is currently unknown. The length of the CDR3 is 13 residues. Germline V gives CDR1 SGHTA, CDR2 FQGNSA. The V and J genes are TRBV7-2 and TRBJ1-2; the D call from TCRdb, TRBD1, cannot be confirmed without DNA. This sequence was found in a human donor in good health. Sequenced sample: cerebrospinal fluid. The CDR3 protein is CASSVGGLDGYTF.